This T cell receptor beta chain was sequenced for a study of T and B cells in COVID-19 patients. Study-level background: Blood was sampled from COVID-19 patients who were either actively infected or recovered. Of approximately 20 active-infection patients, 15 to 18 carried comorbidities linked to unfavorable COVID-19 outcome.

This clonotype is labeled medium-sized. The antigen is not known. TRB was amplified from about 250-500 ng of blood genomic DNA. Overall study findings and caveats: Sorted SARS-CoV-2-responsive or tetramer+ T cells and CD4+, regulatory and CD8+ subsets were not yet sequenced. Patients with COVID-19 reportedly showed strongly skewed T cell receptor beta variable and joining gene usage.

Germline CDR1 is LNHDA and CDR2 is SQIVND (reference sequence). V shed 5 bases and J shed 5 bases, with 16 bases lying between them. The CDR3 extends over 15 amino acids. TRB rearrangements were amplified by multiplex PCR with BIOMED2 TRB-A/B primers. From the multiplex PCR reads, TCRdb called clonotypes with MiXCR, one entry per CDR3 protein. The top ten hold 15% to 20% of the sample, which has 7,000 to 9,500 distinct CDR3 sequences, roughly 25% seen once. J is TRBJ1-5 and V is TRBV19; D uncertain. This sequence originates from a human donor with active COVID-19. The sequencing sample was made of blood. In DNA form, the CDR3 reads TGTGCCAGTAGTCTCGGACTGAACGCGCATCAGCCCCAGCATTTT. This sequence encodes CASSLGLNAHQPQHF.